Below, one TCR beta chain is given with its context. Because the CDR3's place on the DNA is in doubt, the DNA is left out and the CDR3 is given as listed by TCRdb. In the original analysis: Counts of nucleated cells, estimated from reference gene primer amplification, were obtained. This table comes from immunoSEQ multiplex PCR, and its TCRdb copy is limited to in-frame clones, with some not included. V, J and clone size reflect that table, while D and trimming were determined from the DNA. The sample has around 280,000 clones; around 84% are singletons. The sample belongs to a study of blood T cell repertoires in COVID-19. The overall study: COVID-19 samples collected from the United States, Italy and Spain covered acute and convalescent phases. T cells, B-cell-depleted T cells, or PBMCs supplied cDNA or gDNA.

In germline, CDR1 is WNHNN, CDR2 SYGVQD (reference sequence). The CDR3 region is 15 residues in length, termini included. The chain uses TRBV10-1 and TRBJ2-1; the table's D call, TRBD2, was not checked against the DNA. The TCR sequence derives from a man aged 65-85 years with acute or convalescent COVID-19. Input material: peripheral blood. This CDR3 is CASSSSLAGEYEQFF.